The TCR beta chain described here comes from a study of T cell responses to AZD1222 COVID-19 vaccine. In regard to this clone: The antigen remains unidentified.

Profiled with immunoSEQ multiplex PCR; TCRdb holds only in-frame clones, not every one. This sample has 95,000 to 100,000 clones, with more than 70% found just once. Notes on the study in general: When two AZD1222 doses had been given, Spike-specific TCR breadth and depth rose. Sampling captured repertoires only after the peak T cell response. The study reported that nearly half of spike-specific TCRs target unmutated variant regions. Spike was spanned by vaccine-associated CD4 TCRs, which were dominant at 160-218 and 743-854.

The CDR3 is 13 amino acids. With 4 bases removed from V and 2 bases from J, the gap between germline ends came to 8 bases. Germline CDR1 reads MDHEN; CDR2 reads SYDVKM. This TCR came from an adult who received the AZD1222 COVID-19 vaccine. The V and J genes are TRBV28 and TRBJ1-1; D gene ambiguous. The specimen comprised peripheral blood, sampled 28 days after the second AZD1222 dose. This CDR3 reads CASSSPDNTEAFF. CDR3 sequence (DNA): TGTGCCAGCAGTTCCCCAGATAACACTGAAGCTTTCTTT.